This TCR beta chain stems from a study of shared clonotypes between healthy human individuals. Some clones are missing from TCRdb's copy, which holds only in-frame ones; the method was immunoSEQ multiplex PCR. The table records roughly 2.4 million clones, approximately 96% of them present only once. Germline lookup yields CDR1 SGHVS and CDR2 FQNEAQ. V lost 1 base and J lost 3; bases outside the gene matches: 12. This CDR3 comprises 21 residues. The chain has TRBV7-8 and TRBJ2-2; 15 bases agree with TRBD2. The sequence was obtained from a man younger than 35 in good health. The sample taken for sequencing was naive CD4+ T cells sorted from blood. The subset: CD45RA+ positively selected. The CDR3 coding sequence is TGTGCCAGCAGCTTAGGTGGTCGGACTAGCGGGAGGGCCAGCGACACCGGGGAGCTGTTTTTT. Protein product: CASSLGGRTSGRASDTGELFF.